This T cell receptor (beta chain) was retrieved from a study of blood T cell repertoires in COVID-19. Using immunoSEQ multiplex PCR, the repertoire was profiled, and TCRdb retains in-frame clones only, with some absent. The table has 100,000 or so clones, roughly 90% seen once. V lost 5 bases and J lost 7; bases outside the gene matches: 16. In germline, CDR1 is MNHEY, CDR2 SVGEGT. The CDR3 is 17 residues long. V and J are TRBV6-2 or TRBV6-3 and TRBJ2-1, with 8 bases aligning to TRBD2. The TCR sequence derives from a woman in her forties or fifties with COVID-19, enrolled during active disease. Sequencing was done on a sample of peripheral blood. The CDR3 DNA sequence: TGTGCCAGCAGTCCCCGGGGGGGCGGGGGAAAGGGGAATGAGCAGTTCTTC. It translates to CASSPRGGGGKGNEQFF.